The 6 T cell receptor beta chains presented below share a single source sample, sequenced in a study of T cell responses to AZD1222 COVID-19 vaccine (dated by TCRdb to the early 2020s). Library generation was performed with the immunoSEQ multiplex PCR assay. As stored in TCRdb, this immuneACCESS dataset retains in-frame rearrangements with V and J assigned. A fraction of the clones does not appear; measured against another copy, unresolved V genes explain less than half of the discrepancy, and the remainder lacks a known reason. The sample includes roughly 150,000 clones, with roughly 87% observed a single time. The ten largest clones add up to 1.1% of the sample. What the time point label conveys for this sample: about 28 days (+/-7) after the second vaccine dose. The sample was peripheral blood, taken 28 days after the second AZD1222 dose. Every receptor here comes from an adult who received the AZD1222 COVID-19 vaccine.

This rearrangement joins TRBV27 to TRBJ2-1; possibly TRBD2 for D (7 bases). Germline V gives CDR1 MNHEY, CDR2 SMNVEV (reference sequence). This CDR3 is built from 14 residues. The V end lost 8 bases, the J end lost 7 bases, and 18 bases lay between the germline ends. The chain's CDR3 is CASQRRGPLNEQFF. The CDR3 nucleotides are TGTGCCAGCCAACGGCGGGGGCCTTTAAATGAGCAGTTCTTC.

The V gene is TRBV18, the J gene TRBJ2-1, with 11 positions matching TRBD2. Trimming cost V 3 bases and J 8 bases; bases outside gene matches: 6. The CDR3 is 15 residues long. The germline CDR1 and CDR2 sequences are KGHSH and LQKENI. The CDR3 loop reads CASSPDFSGGDEQFF. The CDR3 bases are TGTGCCAGCTCACCGGACTTTAGCGGGGGGGATGAGCAGTTCTTC.

The chain joins TRBV25-1 to TRBJ2-2; D call uncertain. V was clipped by 6 bases and J by 3 bases, with 14 bases between them. The CDR3 extends over 15 amino acids. Germline-derived CDR1 and CDR2 are MGHDK and SYGVNS. The CDR3 coding sequence is TGTGCCAGCAGGGAAGGAACTACACACACCGGGGAGCTGTTTTTT. Protein product: CASREGTTHTGELFF.

The chain employs TRBV7-9 and TRBJ2-7; 9 nucleotides match TRBD1. V trimming: 4 bases; J trimming: 1 base; junction bases outside the gene matches: 14. This CDR3 contains 18 residues. The germline V gene encodes CDR1 SEHNR and CDR2 FQNEAQ (reference sequence). The chain's CDR3 is CASSSSRDRAKESYEQYF. The CDR3, as DNA: TGTGCCAGCAGCTCGAGCCGGGACAGGGCGAAGGAATCCTACGAGCAGTACTTC.

This sequence joins TRBV7-8 and TRBJ2-1; TRBD2 might be the D (5 bases). CDR3 length: 14 amino acids. V was pared by 0 bases and J by 8 bases, with 11 bases between. Germline-derived CDR1 and CDR2 are SGHVS and FQNEAQ. The CDR3 nucleotides read TGTGCCAGCAGCTTAGCGGAGAGGGCCCATGAGCAGTTCTTC. This translates into CASSLAERAHEQFF.

The rearrangement joins TRBV5-1 to TRBJ1-2; TRBD1 aligns across 9 bases. The CDR3 runs 13 residues. The V segment lost 9 bases and the J segment 8 bases; nucleotides outside the gene matches: 11. From germline, CDR1 is SGHRS and CDR2 YFSETQ. The CDR3 region has the DNA TGCGCCACCAGAATGGGACAGGGAAACGGCTACACCTTC. Protein product: CATRMGQGNGYTF.